This passage covers 15 T cell receptor beta chains from one sample sequenced in a study of breast tumors, draining lymph nodes, adjacent tissues. TCRdb passed the multiplex PCR reads through MiXCR, listing each CDR3 protein once. The sample has over 100,000 distinct CDR3 sequences, approximately 20% seen once. The lymph nodes were axillary draining lymph nodes from breast cancer patients. Sequenced input: axillary lymph node tissue. The receptors shown here come from a female donor with breast cancer. Some clones in this sample may be carry-over from other donors' samples.

This clonotype was found many times. The rearrangement joins TRBV20-1 to TRBJ2-1; weak D call: TRBD1 (6 bases). Per germline, CDR1 DFQATT and CDR2 SNEGSKA (reference sequence). Deletions cut 3 bases from V and 0 bases from J, with 12 bases between. The length of the CDR3 is 15 residues. The CDR3 DNA reads as TGCAGTGCTAGGGCGGACAGAAGCTCCTACAATGAGCAGTTCTTC. Protein: CSARADRSSYNEQFF.

Ten or more counts support this clonotype. The rearrangement links TRBV9 to TRBJ1-2; D call uncertain. Trimming removed 6 bases at V and 3 bases at J, with 24 bases between. The CDR3 runs 17 residues. Germline V lookup: CDR1 SGDLS, CDR2 YYNGEE. The CDR3 DNA reads as TGTGCCAGCACCCAAGTCAAGGGATATCCCGGAGACTATGGCTACACCTTC. Translation gives CASTQVKGYPGDYGYTF.

The sample holds many counts of this clonotype. The V call is TRBV3-1, the J call TRBJ2-3; D possibly corresponds to TRBD1 (6 bases). Trimming removed 4 bases from V and 3 bases from J, with 8 bases in between. CDR3 length: 13 amino acids. CDR1 and CDR2 from the germline V gene are LGHDT and YNNKEL (reference sequence). The CDR3 spells CASSPGTTDTQYF. CDR3 sequence (DNA): TGTGCCAGCAGCCCCGGGACAACAGATACGCAGTATTTT.

This clonotype was observed many times. The J gene is TRBJ2-1, the V gene TRBV7-9; no definite D call. V lost 3 bases to trimming and J lost 6 bases, with 15 bases between them. CDR3 length: 15 amino acids. Germline V CDR1 and CDR2: SEHNR, FQNEAQ (reference sequence). The CDR3 loop reads CASSFILVPSNEQFF. CDR3 DNA: TGTGCCAGCAGCTTCATATTAGTCCCCTCCAATGAGCAGTTCTTC.

This clonotype was seen a few times. The genes are TRBV3-1 and TRBJ2-5, with TRBD2 identical over 11 bases. The CDR3 has 18 amino acids. V shed 0 bases and J 1 base; nucleotides not matched to a gene: 7. Germline loops: CDR1 LGHDT, CDR2 YNNKEL (reference sequence). The CDR3 DNA sequence: TGTGCCAGCAGCCAAGATTGGAGACTAGCGGGAAGCCAAGAGACCCAGTACTTC. It is translated as CASSQDWRLAGSQETQYF.

This clonotype was seen ten or more times. This chain joins TRBV12-3 or TRBV12-4 and TRBJ1-6, with 8 bases identical to TRBD1. Unmatched junction bases numbered 7, after V lost 5 bases and J lost 7 bases. The CDR3 consists of 15 residues. Here the CDR3 reads CASSRGTGWNSPLHF. Written as DNA, the CDR3 is TGTGCCAGCAGTCGAGGGACAGGTTGGAATTCACCCCTCCACTTT.

The chain is built from TRBV3-1 and TRBJ2-5; D possibly uses TRBD1 or TRBD2 (5 bases each). V was pared by 4 bases and J by 5 bases, with 11 bases between. The CDR3 is 13 amino acids. Germline CDR1 reads LGHDT; CDR2 reads YNNKEL (reference sequence). CDR3 sequence: CASSLRGVETQYF. CDR3 nucleotides: TGTGCCAGCAGCCTGAGGGGTGTGGAGACCCAGTACTTC.

This clonotype occurred many times. This chain uses TRBV2 with TRBJ2-1; D perhaps matches TRBD2 (5 bases). V was trimmed by 4 bases and J by 7 bases, leaving 8 bases between them. The CDR3 has 12 amino acids. From germline, CDR1 is SNHLY and CDR2 FYNNEI. The CDR3 loop is CASSASGNEQFF. The CDR3 DNA is TGTGCCAGCAGTGCCAGCGGTAATGAGCAGTTCTTC.

The genes are TRBV4-1 and TRBJ1-5; tentatively, D is TRBD1 (5 bases). The CDR3 is 15 residues long. CDR1 and CDR2 (germline): MGHRA, YSYEKL. The V and J ends lost 4 bases and 5 bases respectively, with 15 bases between them. The CDR3 here is CASSRRVGEDQPQHF. CDR3 DNA sequence: TGCGCCAGCAGCCGGAGAGTGGGGGAAGATCAGCCCCAGCATTTT.

On this clonotype: A much larger clone differs from this one at a single base, so this may be a read error. The genes are TRBV10-3 and TRBJ2-1; 11 positions match TRBD2. The CDR3 contains 15 residues. Germline V CDR1 and CDR2: ENHRY, SYGVKD. The CDR3 DNA reads TGTGCCATCGGAGGGACTAGCGGACAGTACAATGAGCGGTTCTTC. Translating it yields CAIGGTSGQYNERFF.

This clonotype occurred many times. J is TRBJ2-7 and V is TRBV3-1; 8 nucleotides agree with TRBD1. The junction had 5 bases not matched to a gene; V was cut back by 4 bases and J by 3 bases. The CDR3 covers 14 residues. Germline V gene sequence: CDR1 LGHDT, CDR2 YNNKEL (reference sequence). Here the CDR3 reads CASSPRQGYYEQYF. The CDR3 nucleotides are TGTGCCAGCAGCCCCAGACAGGGGTACTACGAGCAGTACTTC.

The table lists this clonotype with many counts. This chain joins TRBV7-2 and TRBJ1-3; no definite D call. V was pared by 5 bases and J by 0 bases, with 8 bases between. The germline V gene has CDR1 SGHTA and CDR2 FQGNSA. This CDR3 spans 14 amino acids. CDR3 protein: CASSRESSGNTIYF. CDR3 bases: TGTGCCAGCAGCCGGGAGAGCTCTGGAAACACCATATATTTT.

Comment on this clonotype: A read error is possible here, since a much larger clone lies one base away. The chain is built from TRBV6-2 or TRBV6-3 and TRBJ2-3, with D tentatively TRBD2 (6 bases). This CDR3 comprises 14 residues. Germline V CDR1 and CDR2: MNHEY, SVGEGT. CDR3 amino acids: CASNAAGRTDAQYF. In nucleotides, the CDR3 is TGTGCCAGCAACGCGGCGGGGCGCACAGATGCGCAGTATTTT.

This clonotype came up many times. This chain uses TRBV4-1 with TRBJ1-2; TRBD1 agrees at 7 bases. Per germline, CDR1 MGHRA and CDR2 YSYEKL. Losses at the gene ends were 2 bases for V and 4 bases for J; bases not matched to a gene: 4. The CDR3 has 14 amino acids. For the CDR3, the DNA is TGCGCCAGCAGCCAACAGGGACAGATCTATGGCTACACCTTC. It encodes CASSQQGQIYGYTF.

This clonotype was recorded at least ten times. V is TRBV2 and J is TRBJ2-5, with D perhaps matching TRBD1 or TRBD2 (5 bases each). Germline V gene lookup returns CDR1 SNHLY and CDR2 FYNNEI. The CDR3 contains 12 residues. With 11 bases removed from V and 2 bases from J, the gap between germline ends came to 12 bases. Here the CDR3 reads CAGRDDQETQYF. In DNA, the CDR3 is TGTGCCGGACGGGACGATCAAGAGACCCAGTACTTC.